The 27 T cell receptor beta chains in this list originate from one sample, sequenced in a study of blood T cells in healthy people across ages. Through a sample-barcoded 5' primer and a J-beta primer mix, a second PCR was run for roughly 6 to 11 cycles. Each CDR3 protein gets one entry after TCRdb re-called the 5' RACE reads with MiXCR. The sample lists 550,000 to 800,000 distinct CDR3 sequences; around 20% were seen once. The sequencing sample was made of blood. The receptors derive from a man in his 70s in good health.

In its sample, this clonotype was seen a few times. The chain couples TRBV6-5 to TRBJ2-5; perhaps TRBD1 as D (6 bases). CDR1 is MNHEY, CDR2 SVGAGI, per germline. Trimming left V 7 bases short and J 3 bases short, with 12 bases between. The CDR3 spans 13 residues. The CDR3 loop reads CASMRGWEETQYF. CDR3 nucleotides: TGTGCCAGCATGAGGGGGTGGGAAGAGACCCAGTACTTC.

The CDR3: CASSYSLAGGGTDTQYF. The CDR3 DNA reads as TGTGCCAGCAGTTACTCGCTAGCGGGAGGGGGGACAGATACGCAGTATTTT. The chain is built from TRBV6-5 and TRBJ2-3; 12 bases agree with TRBD2. With 0 bases clipped from V and 3 bases from J, the junction kept 4 bases outside the gene matches. The CDR3 totals 17 residues. Germline CDR1 and CDR2: MNHEY and SVGAGI.

This CDR3 reads CASSWGHNQPQHF. The CDR3 DNA reads TGTGCCAGCAGTTGGGGGCATAATCAGCCCCAGCATTTT. This chain joins TRBV27 and TRBJ1-5, with D possibly matching TRBD1 (6 bases). V shed 4 bases and J shed 4 bases, with 8 bases lying between them. The CDR3 has 13 residues. The V gene's germline CDR1 is MNHEY and CDR2 SMNVEV (reference sequence).

The chain carries TRBV20-1 and TRBJ2-1; D is perhaps TRBD1 (5 bases). Trimming removed 4 bases from V and 0 bases from J, with 13 bases in between. Germline V lookup: CDR1 DFQATT, CDR2 SNEGSKA (reference sequence). The length of the CDR3 is 15 residues. The CDR3 DNA is TGCAGTGCTAAGGGGCCTCCTAGCTCCTACAATGAGCAGTTCTTC. It is translated as CSAKGPPSSYNEQFF.

The gene calls are TRBV7-9 and TRBJ2-1, with a tentative D call TRBD2 (7 bases). The V end lost 3 bases, the J end lost 12 bases, and 21 bases lay between the germline ends. The CDR3 is 15 amino acids. Germline V lookup: CDR1 SEHNR, CDR2 FQNEAQ (reference sequence). DNA of the CDR3: TGTGCCAGCAGCTTGGCGGGGGCAGGCCCCCAGGGGCAGTTCTTC. The encoded protein is CASSLAGAGPQGQFF.

The J gene is TRBJ1-4, the V gene TRBV29-1; D gene ambiguous. The ends were cut back, 4 bases at V and 3 bases at J, with 6 bases in the middle. CDR1 SQVTM and CDR2 ANQGSEA come from the germline V gene. This CDR3 is built from 12 residues. The CDR3 DNA follows: TGCAGCGTTGTATCGGCTAATGAAAAACTGTTTTTT. Amino acid sequence: CSVVSANEKLFF.

The genes are TRBV30 and TRBJ2-3, with D tentatively TRBD1 (6 bases). In germline, CDR1 is GTSNPN, CDR2 SVGIG (reference sequence). This CDR3 region has 15 residues. V lost 7 bases to trimming and J lost 2 bases, with 19 bases between them. The CDR3 coding sequence is TGTGCCTTCAAAGGAACACAGGGAATCACAGATACGCAGTATTTT. Protein product: CAFKGTQGITDTQYF.

V usage is TRBV20-1 and J usage is TRBJ1-2, with D unresolved. V dropped 5 bases and J dropped 2 bases, with 9 bases sitting between them. Germline assignment: CDR1 DFQATT and CDR2 SNEGSKA (reference sequence). The CDR3 consists of 12 residues. The CDR3 loop reads CSAWTVNYGYTF. The CDR3 DNA follows: TGCAGTGCTTGGACGGTAAACTATGGCTACACCTTC.

This clonotype was picked up a small number of times. The rearrangement links TRBV10-3 to TRBJ2-5; the D gene is possibly TRBD1 (6 bases). CDR3 size: 14 residues. Germline CDR1 reads ENHRY; CDR2 reads SYGVKD. The V and J ends lost 3 bases and 3 bases respectively, with 11 bases between them. In DNA form, the CDR3 reads TGTGCCATCAGTGACCTAGGGGGAGAAGAGACCCAGTACTTC. Translated: CAISDLGGEETQYF.

The V and J genes are TRBV9 and TRBJ2-2, with D perhaps matching TRBD1 or TRBD2 (5 bases each). The CDR3 loop spans 16 amino acids. In germline, CDR1 is SGDLS, CDR2 YYNGEE. The V gene lost 0 bases and the J gene lost 3 bases, with 12 bases spanning the gap. The CDR3 loop is CASSVEVGEYTGELFF. The CDR3 bases are TGTGCCAGCAGCGTAGAAGTGGGGGAGTACACCGGGGAGCTGTTTTTT.

This clonotype was counted many times. The chain joins TRBV4-3 to TRBJ1-1; no definite D call. The CDR3 runs to 14 residues. CDR1 LGHNA and CDR2 YSLEER come from the germline V gene. V was pared by 1 base and J by 1 base, with 7 bases between. CDR3 nucleotides: TGCGCCAGCAGCCAAGTAGAACGGAACACTGAAGCTTTCTTT. Protein product: CASSQVERNTEAFF.

As to this clonotype: Since a much larger clone is just one base distant, this may be a read error. The genes are TRBV12-3 or TRBV12-4 and TRBJ2-3; D is perhaps TRBD2 (5 bases). V lost 3 bases and J 3 bases, leaving 10 bases between the germline ends. The CDR3 totals 14 residues. CDR3 nucleotides: TGTGCCAGCAGTTTCGGAACTAGAACAGATACGCAGTATTTT. It translates to CASSFGTRTDTQYF.

The chain couples TRBV10-3 to TRBJ1-2, with a tentative D call TRBD1 (5 bases). The germline gives CDR1 ENHRY, CDR2 SYGVKD. V lost 8 bases and J 2 bases, leaving 12 bases between the germline ends. This CDR3 has 13 residues. The CDR3 DNA sequence: TGTGCCATCTCCATACAGGAGAACTATGGCTACACCTTC. This sequence encodes CAISIQENYGYTF.

This clonotype was counted at least ten times. The chain recombines TRBV5-1 with TRBJ2-5; 14 nucleotides line up with TRBD2. Per germline, CDR1 SGHRS and CDR2 YFSETQ. V lost 4 bases and J lost 13; bases outside the gene matches: 9. The CDR3 covers 14 residues. The CDR3 DNA follows: TGCGCCAGCAGCCCCGGGACTAGCGGGAGTAACTGGTACTTC. Protein product: CASSPGTSGSNWYF.

The chain couples TRBV14 to TRBJ1-1, with a weak D call TRBD1 (5 bases). With 3 bases removed from V and 0 bases from J, the gap between germline ends came to 14 bases. Germline CDR1 reads SGHDN; CDR2 reads FVKESK. The CDR3 spans 16 residues. CDR3 coding DNA: TGTGCCAGCAGCCACCAGCAGGGTACCATGAACACTGAAGCTTTCTTT. Amino acids: CASSHQQGTMNTEAFF.

This clonotype was detected only a few times. The chain carries TRBV6-2 or TRBV6-3 and TRBJ2-4, with D perhaps assigned TRBD1 or TRBD2 (5 bases each). The CDR3 runs 18 residues. Germline loops: CDR1 MNHEY, CDR2 SVGEGT. Trimming cost V 4 bases and J 4 bases, with 23 bases left between them. This chain's CDR3 is CASSSLVRGAEGKNIQYF. CDR3 nucleotides: TGTGCCAGCAGTTCTCTGGTGAGGGGAGCTGAGGGAAAAAACATTCAGTACTTC.

The chain recombines TRBV12-3 or TRBV12-4 with TRBJ2-5, with 13 bases matching TRBD2. The CDR3 length is 16 residues. V shed 6 bases and J 3 bases; nucleotides not matched to a gene: 7. The CDR3 DNA sequence: TGTGCCAGCAGGCGGACTAGCGGGGGCGAAAAAGAGACCCAGTACTTC. This sequence encodes CASRRTSGGEKETQYF.

This chain joins TRBV20-1 and TRBJ2-3; 7 nucleotides match TRBD2. CDR3 length: 15 residues. Germline V lookup: CDR1 DFQATT, CDR2 SNEGSKA (reference sequence). With V trimmed by 6 bases and J by 2 bases, 11 bases remained unmatched. CDR3 sequence: CSALAGEGFTDTQYF. The CDR3 DNA follows: TGCAGTGCCCTAGCCGGGGAGGGTTTCACAGATACGCAGTATTTT.

This clonotype came up a few times. At one of its ends the junction is not consistent with the germline gene, which may arise from a read error. The chain is built from TRBV28 and TRBJ1-1; D is unclear. This CDR3 region has 14 residues. The germline CDR1 and CDR2 sequences are MDHEN and SYDVKM. The CDR3 spells CASSFGRQNTEAFF. The CDR3 DNA sequence: TGCGCCAGCAGTTTCGGTCGACAGAACACTGAAGCTTTCTTT.

This clonotype was recorded a few times. The chain carries TRBV5-1 and TRBJ2-4; perhaps TRBD2 as D (5 bases). Trimming removed 4 bases from V and 1 base from J, with 15 bases in between. The CDR3 sequence is 16 residues long. Germline V gene sequence: CDR1 SGHRS, CDR2 YFSETQ. In DNA form, the CDR3 reads TGCGCCAGCAGCCAGGATCCGGGATCGGCCAAAAACATTCAGTACTTC. It encodes CASSQDPGSAKNIQYF.

V and J are TRBV5-1 and TRBJ2-5; 13 bases agree with TRBD2. In germline, CDR1 is SGHRS, CDR2 YFSETQ. J gave up 2 bases and V 6 bases, and 7 bases lay outside the gene matches. The CDR3 sequence is 16 residues long. CDR3 amino acids: CASTRRTSGSQETQYF. The CDR3 DNA is TGCGCCAGCACCCGTCGGACTAGCGGGAGTCAAGAGACCCAGTACTTC.

The rearrangement joins TRBV4-1 to TRBJ2-3; TRBD2 matches 13 bases. V trimming: 5 bases; J trimming: 0 bases; junction bases outside the gene matches: 8. Germline V CDR1 and CDR2: MGHRA, YSYEKL. The CDR3 spans 18 residues. CDR3 sequence (DNA): TGCGCCAGCAGCAAAGGACTAGCGGGAGTAACTAGCACAGATACGCAGTATTTT. Its protein product is CASSKGLAGVTSTDTQYF.

The V gene is TRBV20-1, the J gene TRBJ2-7; weak D call: TRBD2 (6 bases). The DNA end is more similar to TRBJ2-5, so the J call may be wrong. Germline CDR1 reads DFQATT; CDR2 reads SNEGSKA (reference sequence). This CDR3 has 13 residues. The CDR3 loop reads CSASLPGEETQYF. The CDR3, as DNA: TGCAGTGCTAGTCTCCCGGGGGAAGAGACCCAGTACTTC.

This clonotype was observed a handful of times. This chain's CDR3 is CASSIGGEWTGELFF. The CDR3 coding sequence is TGTGCCAGCAGCATTGGGGGGGAATGGACCGGGGAGCTGTTTTTT. The V call is TRBV9, the J call TRBJ2-2; 7 bases align to TRBD2. The CDR3 is 15 residues long. Germline assignment: CDR1 SGDLS and CDR2 YYNGEE. The J segment lost 5 bases and the V segment lost 4 bases, leaving 8 bases of the junction unmatched.

This clonotype was recorded a few times. The rearrangement uses TRBV5-1 and TRBJ1-6; D might be TRBD1 (6 bases). The CDR3 covers 16 residues. Trimming removed 0 bases at V and 7 bases at J, with 14 bases between. From germline, CDR1 is SGHRS and CDR2 YFSETQ. The CDR3 nucleotides are TGCGCCAGCAGCTTGGAGCAGGGGAGTACGAATTCACCCCTCCACTTT. Translating gives CASSLEQGSTNSPLHF.

The V call is TRBV7-2, the J call TRBJ2-5, with D possibly being TRBD2 (7 bases). V dropped 8 bases and J dropped 2 bases, with 12 bases sitting between them. This CDR3 is built from 13 residues. Germline lookup yields CDR1 SGHTA and CDR2 FQGNSA. CDR3: CASAGAEQETQYF. The CDR3 bases are TGTGCCAGCGCGGGGGCAGAACAAGAGACCCAGTACTTC.

This clonotype turned up a few times. This sequence joins TRBV20-1 and TRBJ2-5; 7 nucleotides align to TRBD2. V lost 6 bases and J lost 2; bases outside the gene matches: 3. This CDR3 region has 12 residues. Germline values: CDR1 DFQATT, CDR2 SNEGSKA (reference sequence). CDR3 coding DNA: TGCAGTGCGAAGGGACTACAAGAGACCCAGTACTTC. Translation gives CSAKGLQETQYF.